The rows below give T cell receptor beta chains drawn from one sample of a study of metastatic and nonmetastatic thyroid tumors. TCRdb re-analyzed the PCR reads using MiXCR. The repertoire holds some 15,000 clones, roughly an eighth seen once, with roughly 33% in the top ten. The sequencing input was blood. Every receptor here comes from a female donor with papillary thyroid cancer or a benign thyroid nodule (not recorded which). Some clones in this sample may be carry-over from other donors' samples. CDR3s include the opening cysteine and the closing phenylalanine or tryptophan. The order of the fields is clone size, J gene, D gene, V gene, CDR3 DNA, CDR3 protein. A D gene is named only where the DNA matches it firmly. Clone size is shown for a subset of rows, as once, few, many or a class of expanded clone.

>.|TRBJ2-1|TRBD2|TRBV20-1
TGCAGTGCTAGGGGAATTTTAGCGGGAGTGAACAATGAGCAGTTCTTC
CSARGILAGVNNEQFF
>many|TRBJ2-6|TRBD1|TRBV13
TGTGCCAGCAGCCAGCGACAGGGTAACTCCTTGGCTGGGGCCAACGTCCTGACTTTC
CASSQRQGNSLAGANVLTF
>many|TRBJ1-2|.|TRBV10-3
TGTGCCATCAGTGACAACAGGGATGGCTACACCTTC
CAISDNRDGYTF
>many|TRBJ2-5|TRBD2|TRBV6-2/TRBV6-3
TGTGCCAGCAGGCCACACGCGGGGGAGAAGGGAGAGACCCAGTACTTC
CASRPHAGEKGETQYF
>.|TRBJ1-2|.|TRBV2
TGTGCCAGCAGTGGAGAAGCTAACTATGGCTACACCTTC
CASSGEANYGYTF
>many|TRBJ2-3|.|TRBV7-9
TGTGCCAGCAGCACGTGGGGGGAGGGCACAGATACGCAGTATTTT
CASSTWGEGTDTQYF
>few|TRBJ1-6|.|TRBV6-1
TGTGCCAGCAGTGACAGGTATAATTCACCCCTCCACTTT
CASSDRYNSPLHF
>many|TRBJ2-5|.|TRBV11-2
TGTGCCAGCAGCCCACCGGTGGGGGAAGAGACCCAGTACTTC
CASSPPVGEETQYF
>many|TRBJ2-7|TRBD1|TRBV20-1
TGCAGTGCGTGGGACAGGGAGGGCGAGCAGTACTTC
CSAWDREGEQYF
>many|TRBJ1-1|.|TRBV6-1
TGTGCCAGCAGTTCCCCGACAGCTCTAAACACTGAAGCTTTCTTT
CASSSPTALNTEAFF
>many|TRBJ1-2|TRBD1|TRBV18
TGTGCCAGCTCACCCGGGACAGAAGGCTACACCTTC
CASSPGTEGYTF
>many|TRBJ2-6|TRBD2|TRBV28
TGTGCCAGCAGTCGGGACTACAGCTCTGGGGCCAACGTCCTGACTTTC
CASSRDYSSGANVLTF
>many|TRBJ2-3|TRBD1|TRBV6-4
TGTGCCAGCAGTGACGCGACAGGGGGCACAGATACGCAGTATTTT
CASSDATGGTDTQYF
>many|TRBJ2-5|TRBD2|TRBV30
TGTGCCTGGAGTGTGGGGCCGGGAGGACTAACCCAGTACTTC
CAWSVGPGGLTQYF
>medium-sized|TRBJ2-7|.|TRBV6-1
TGTGCCAGCACCCAAACCTACGAGCAGTACTTC
CASTQTYEQYF
>many|TRBJ2-7|TRBD2|TRBV19
TGTGCCAGTAGTCCCTCGTTCTCAAGCGGGAGGGGCGAGCAGTACTTC
CASSPSFSSGRGEQYF
>many|TRBJ2-7|.|TRBV6-6
TGTGCCAGCAGTTACACCCGGGACCGAAAACCGTACGAGCAGTACTTC
CASSYTRDRKPYEQYF
>many|TRBJ1-3|.|TRBV7-2
TGTGCCAGCAGCTTAGAGGTCTACTCTGGAAACACCATATATTTT
CASSLEVYSGNTIYF
>.|TRBJ1-2|.|TRBV15
TGTGCCACCAGCAGAGAGAACAGGGCCTATGGCTACACCTTC
CATSRENRAYGYTF
>.|TRBJ2-1|.|TRBV9
TGTGCCATCATCGTAGGGGCAGGGCAAGGGCGGCGAGGGAACAATGAGCAGTTCTTC
CAIIVGAGQGRRGNNEQFF
>medium-sized|TRBJ1-6|.|TRBV6-5
TGTGCCAGCAGTTACCGGATACAACTACATAATTCACCCCTCCACTTT
CASSYRIQLHNSPLHF
>.|TRBJ1-6|.|TRBV3-1
TGTGCCAGCAGCCAGGGGGATAATTTACCCCTCCACTTT
CASSQGDNLPLHF
>many|TRBJ2-5|.|TRBV7-3
TGTGCCAGCAGCTTAGGGACCGGGGAGACCCAGTACTTC
CASSLGTGETQYF
>many|TRBJ2-2|.|TRBV9
TGTGCCAGCAGCGTAGCAGGACCACCCGGGGAGCTGTTTTTT
CASSVAGPPGELFF
>.|TRBJ2-7|.|TRBV28
TGTGCCCGCAGTTGCAGGGTAGGCGAGCAGTACTTC
CARSCRVGEQYF
>medium-sized|TRBJ1-2|TRBD1|TRBV6-1
TGTGCCAGCAGAGGTGGACAGGGGGGAGATGGCTACACCTTC
CASRGGQGGDGYTF
>medium-sized|TRBJ2-1|TRBD1|TRBV12-3/TRBV12-4
TGTGCCAGCAGTTATGGACAGGGCGGAGACAATGAGCAGTTCTTC
CASSYGQGGDNEQFF
>medium-sized|TRBJ1-1|TRBD1|TRBV6-1
TGTGCCAGCAGGGGAACAGGGGAGACTGAAGCTTTCTTT
CASRGTGETEAFF
>large|TRBJ2-1|TRBD2|TRBV19
TGTGCCAGTACTTCCGGGACTAGCGGGAGAATAGTTGAGCAGTTCTTC
CASTSGTSGRIVEQFF
>medium-sized|TRBJ2-7|.|TRBV12-3/TRBV12-4
TGTGCCAGCAGTGGACAGTACGAGCAGTACTTC
CASSGQYEQYF
>many|TRBJ1-4|.|TRBV7-9
TGTGCCAGCAGCTTAGGGGTTTCAGAACTGTTTTTT
CASSLGVSELFF
>many|TRBJ1-1|.|TRBV18
TGTGCCAGCTCTCAGGACAGAGAAGCTTTCTTT
CASSQDREAFF
>.|TRBJ2-1|.|TRBV20-1
TGCAGTGCGAGAGAAATAACGGACTACAATGAGCAGTTCTTC
CSAREITDYNEQFF
>many|TRBJ1-5|TRBD1|TRBV27
TGTGCCAGCAGTGCTGACAGGGGGCTGGGCAATCAGCCCCAGCATTTT
CASSADRGLGNQPQHF
>.|TRBJ1-2|TRBD1|TRBV3-1
TGTGCCAGCAGCCCCATGGAGGGGGCTTTTGGCTACACCTTC
CASSPMEGAFGYTF
>many|TRBJ2-1|TRBD2|TRBV30
TGTGCAACGACTAGCGGGGGGAATGAGCAGTTCTTC
CATTSGGNEQFF
>many|TRBJ2-2|.|TRBV20-1
TGCAGTGCTAGGTACGGCGGCGGAACCGGGGAGCTGTTTTTT
CSARYGGGTGELFF
>many|TRBJ2-4|.|TRBV6-2/TRBV6-3
TGTGCCAGCAGTCCCGGGGGAACAATGAACATTCAGTACTTC
CASSPGGTMNIQYF
>many|TRBJ2-5|TRBD1|TRBV11-2
TGTGCCAGCAGCTTAGCGGGTGGGACAGGGTTCGAGACCCAGTACTTC
CASSLAGGTGFETQYF
>many|TRBJ2-7|.|TRBV13
TGTGCCAGCAGCCCCACCGACGGAGCCTTTGAGCAGTACTTC
CASSPTDGAFEQYF